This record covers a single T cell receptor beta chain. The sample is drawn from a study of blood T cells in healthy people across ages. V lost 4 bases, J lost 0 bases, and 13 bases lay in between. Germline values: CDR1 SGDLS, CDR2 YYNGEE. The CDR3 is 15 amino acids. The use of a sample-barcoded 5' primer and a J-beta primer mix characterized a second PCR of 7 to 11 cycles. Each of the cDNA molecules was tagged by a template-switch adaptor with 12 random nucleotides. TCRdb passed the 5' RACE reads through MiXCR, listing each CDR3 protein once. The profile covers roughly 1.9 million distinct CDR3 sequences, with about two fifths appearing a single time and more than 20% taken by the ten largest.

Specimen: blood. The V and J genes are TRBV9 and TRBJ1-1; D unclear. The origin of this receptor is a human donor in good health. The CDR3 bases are TGTGCCAGCAGCACCCGCCCAGACCTGAACACTGAAGCTTTCTTT. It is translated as CASSTRPDLNTEAFF.